This TCR beta chain was retrieved from a study of blood T cell repertoires in COVID-19. Study details: The study drew acute and convalescent COVID-19 samples from the United States, Italy and Spain. From T cells, B-cell-depleted T cells, or PBMCs came the material, which was cDNA or gDNA.

Enrollees, about 18 to 89 years old, lived in around 23 US areas. The assay was immunoSEQ multiplex PCR, and TCRdb's table has in-frame clones only and misses some. Found here are about 200,000 clones, 89% of them singletons; the top ten hold 2% to 2.5%. Germline CDR1 and CDR2: GTSNPN and SVGIG (reference sequence). This CDR3 region has 14 residues. V lost 2 bases, J lost 10 bases, and 8 bases stayed unmatched. This clone has more than one count but fewer than ten. Specimen: PBMCs or T cells enriched from blood (not recorded which). The chain combines TRBV30 with TRBJ1-6, with TRBD1 matching over 7 bases. This clonotype was obtained from a woman aged 40 to 50 with acute COVID-19. In nucleotides, the CDR3 is TGTGCCTGGAGTCGGACAGGCCCCTGGTCACCCCTCCACTTT. Translating it yields CAWSRTGPWSPLHF.